This T cell receptor (beta chain) originates from a study of T cell responses to AZD1222 COVID-19 vaccine. Measured with immunoSEQ multiplex PCR; TCRdb has only the in-frame clones, and not every one. The sample has some 110,000 clones, 85% seen once. Germline-derived CDR1 and CDR2 are SGDLS and YYNGEE. The CDR3 covers 15 residues. Trimming cost V 2 bases and J 1 base; bases outside gene matches: 4. Whole-study results and caveats: Repertoires were obtained only post-peak T cell response. Only 5 or 6 individuals given AZD1222 were seropositive at baseline. Unmutated variant regions reportedly attract nearly half of all spike-specific TCRs.

Recipients boosted at about 4 weeks or about 12 weeks are pooled. Worth noting for this clone: Its cognate antigen is unknown.

This clonotype originated in an adult who received the AZD1222 COVID-19 vaccine. The chain has TRBV9 and TRBJ2-3, with TRBD1 identical over 7 bases. The sample here was peripheral blood, taken 28 days after the second AZD1222 dose. The CDR3 protein is CASSVGTGGTDTQYF. The CDR3 bases are TGTGCCAGCAGCGTCGGAACAGGGGGCACAGATACGCAGTATTTT.